The next 24 T cell receptor beta chains were all read from a single sample in a study of T-cell memory formation after mild COVID-19. TCRdb processed the 5' RACE reads anew with MiXCR; each CDR3 protein has one entry. There are about 400,000 distinct CDR3 sequences in the sample; roughly 15% occur only once, and about 22% lies in the top ten. Sequenced input: PBMCs or a T cell subset sorted from them (not recorded which). The receptor set was obtained from a man aged 18-30 years who had mild COVID-19 (a few samples of this study predate the infection). Cell type and time point are not known.

This clonotype turned up a few times. This chain connects TRBV7-2 to TRBJ2-7; TRBD2 matches 7 bases. Germline V lookup: CDR1 SGHTA, CDR2 FQGNSA. There are 15 residues in the CDR3. Losses at the gene ends were 1 base for V and 2 bases for J; bases not matched to a gene: 5. The CDR3 loop reads CASSLGGGWPYEQYF. The CDR3 DNA sequence: TGTGCCAGCAGCTTAGGGGGGGGATGGCCCTACGAGCAGTACTTC.

This chain connects TRBV5-1 to TRBJ1-4; the D is unclear. The CDR3 runs to 14 residues. CDR1 and CDR2 (germline): SGHRS, YFSETQ. Trimming took off 0 bases at V and 4 bases at J, with 7 bases between the two ends. The CDR3 coding sequence is TGCGCCAGCAGCTTGGGACTGAATAATGAAAAACTGTTTTTT. This translates into CASSLGLNNEKLFF.

The chain links TRBV7-2 to TRBJ1-1; D is perhaps TRBD1 (5 bases). The ends were cut back, 5 bases at V and 3 bases at J, with 13 bases in the middle. Germline lookup yields CDR1 SGHTA and CDR2 FQGNSA. There are 14 residues in the CDR3. As DNA, the CDR3 is TGTGCCAGCAGCATAAGGGGCGGGTACACTGAAGCTTTCTTT. This gives the protein CASSIRGGYTEAFF.

This clonotype came up a few times. This chain connects TRBV20-1 to TRBJ2-1; 10 positions match TRBD2. CDR3 length: 14 amino acids. J was trimmed by 6 bases and V by 4 bases; bases with no gene match: 6. Per germline, CDR1 DFQATT and CDR2 SNEGSKA (reference sequence). In DNA form, the CDR3 reads TGCAGTGCTACGCCGGGACTAGCGTCCAATGAGCAGTTCTTC. It codes for CSATPGLASNEQFF.

The chain links TRBV7-3 to TRBJ1-1; D unclear. Germline assignment: CDR1 SGHTA and CDR2 FQGTGA. This CDR3 is 13 amino acids long. The V end was cut by 5 bases, the J end by 3 bases, with 10 bases between. CDR3 in amino acids: CASSLTRDTEAFF. In DNA form, the CDR3 reads TGTGCCAGCAGCCTGACCCGGGACACTGAAGCTTTCTTT.

The sample holds a few counts of this clonotype. The CDR3 region is CASRWGDLRTEAFF. The CDR3 DNA follows: TGCGCCAGCAGGTGGGGGGATCTGAGGACTGAAGCTTTCTTT. V usage is TRBV5-1 and J usage is TRBJ1-1; a weak D match, TRBD1 (5 bases). This CDR3 contains 14 residues. The germline V gene encodes CDR1 SGHRS and CDR2 YFSETQ. V lost 5 bases and J 5 bases, leaving 16 bases between the germline ends.

This chain uses TRBV5-1 with TRBJ2-5; no reliable D call. This CDR3 contains 14 residues. Germline-derived CDR1 and CDR2 are SGHRS and YFSETQ. The V end lost 0 bases, the J end lost 4 bases, and 10 bases lay between the germline ends. The CDR3 sequence is CASSLEVLGETQYF. The CDR3 bases are TGCGCCAGCAGCTTGGAAGTCCTAGGAGAGACCCAGTACTTC.

The rearrangement uses TRBV7-2 and TRBJ1-5; 7 nucleotides align to TRBD1. CDR3 length: 12 amino acids. Germline assignment: CDR1 SGHTA and CDR2 FQGNSA. V shed 5 bases, J shed 11 bases, and the junction held 6 bases outside the gene matches. CDR3 in amino acids: CASSHPQGAQHF. The CDR3 bases are TGTGCCAGCAGCCATCCTCAGGGGGCCCAGCATTTT.

CDR3 nucleotides: TGTGCCAGCAGTGAAAACGCAGACTATGGCTACACCTTC. Protein sequence: CASSENADYGYTF. This rearrangement joins TRBV25-1 to TRBJ1-2; D is unclear. CDR1 and CDR2 from the germline V gene are MGHDK and SYGVNS. The CDR3 is 13 residues long. Deletions cut 2 bases from V and 3 bases from J, with 7 bases between.

This clonotype was seen a handful of times. The J gene is TRBJ2-5, the V gene TRBV3-1; D is ambiguous. Trimming cost V 4 bases and J 5 bases, with 20 bases left between them. The CDR3 covers 16 residues. Germline V gene data show CDR1 as LGHDT and CDR2 as YNNKEL (reference sequence). The CDR3 loop reads CASSRSPVSTSETQYF. Written as DNA, the CDR3 is TGTGCCAGCAGCCGCTCCCCAGTGAGTACAAGCGAGACCCAGTACTTC.

The chain combines TRBV7-9 with TRBJ2-3, with 7 positions matching TRBD2. Trimming cost V 4 bases and J 2 bases; bases outside gene matches: 12. Germline V CDR1 and CDR2: SEHNR, FQNEAQ (reference sequence). CDR3 length: 17 amino acids. In nucleotides, the CDR3 is TGTGCCAGCAGCTCAGCGTTCGGGCGGGGGTACACAGATACGCAGTATTTT. Its protein is CASSSAFGRGYTDTQYF. The full variable domain, its missing parts supplied by reference TRBV7-9 and TRBJ2-3, is DTGVSQNPRHKITKRGQNVTFRCDPISEHNRLYWYRQTLGQGPEFLTYFQNEAQLEKSRLLSDRFSAERPKGSFSTLEIQRTEQGDSAMYLCASSSAFGRGYTDTQYFGPGTRLTVL.

This chain connects TRBV2 to TRBJ1-2; D is uncertain. CDR1 is SNHLY, CDR2 FYNNEI, per germline. Trimming cost V 2 bases and J 5 bases, with 9 bases left between them. The CDR3 runs to 13 residues. CDR3 bases: TGTGCCAGCAGTGAAAGTCAGCTGTATGGCTACACCTTC. Residues: CASSESQLYGYTF. The full variable domain, completed using reference TRBV2 and TRBJ1-2, is EPEVTQTPSHQVTQMGQEVILRCVPISNHLYFYWYRQILGQKVEFLVSFYNNEISEKSEIFDDQFSVERPDGSNFTLKIRSTKLEDSAMYFCASSESQLYGYTFGSGTRLTVV.

This chain connects TRBV7-2 to TRBJ2-3, with 12 bases lining up with TRBD2. Germline V CDR1 and CDR2: SGHTA, FQGNSA. V lost 3 bases and J lost 7; bases outside the gene matches: 5. The CDR3 has 15 amino acids. The CDR3 is CASSFSSGGANTQYF. The CDR3 DNA is TGTGCCAGCAGCTTTTCTAGCGGGGGGGCAAATACGCAGTATTTT. Full variable domain (rest looked up from reference TRBV7-2 and TRBJ2-3): GAGVSQSPSNKVTEKGKDVELRCDPISGHTALYWYRQSLGQGLEFLIYFQGNSAPDKSGLPSDRFSAERTGGSVSTLTIQRTQQEDSAVYLCASSFSSGGANTQYFGPGTRLTVL.

This clonotype was seen many times. CDR3 protein: CASSLLSGDFTGELFF. CDR3 DNA sequence: TGCGCCAGCAGCTTGCTTAGCGGAGACTTCACCGGGGAGCTGTTTTTT. The genes are TRBV5-1 and TRBJ2-2; weak D call: TRBD2 (6 bases). CDR3 length: 16 residues. From germline, CDR1 is SGHRS and CDR2 YFSETQ. V lost 1 base and J 4 bases, leaving 14 bases between the germline ends.

This clonotype was found a few times. This chain joins TRBV20-1 and TRBJ1-5; D uncertain. This CDR3 comprises 14 residues. Looked up from germline, CDR1 is DFQATT and CDR2 is SNEGSKA (reference sequence). Deletions cut 6 bases from V and 4 bases from J, with 16 bases between. CDR3 protein: CSAPEYPKNQPQHF. The CDR3 DNA sequence: TGCAGTGCACCAGAATACCCCAAAAATCAGCCCCAGCATTTT.

This clonotype showed up just a few times. J is TRBJ1-1 and V is TRBV11-2; no definite D call. Trimming left V 5 bases short and J 1 base short, with 11 bases between. Germline V gene lookup returns CDR1 SGHAT and CDR2 FQNNGV. The CDR3 totals 14 residues. CDR3 sequence: CASSPEGRNTEAFF. DNA for the CDR3: TGTGCCAGCAGCCCAGAGGGAAGGAACACTGAAGCTTTCTTT.

Only a few counts were recorded for this clonotype. The V gene is TRBV28, the J gene TRBJ1-2; 8 bases agree with TRBD1. The CDR3 sequence is 14 residues long. The trim removed 2 bases at V and 4 bases at J, leaving 3 bases unmatched. Germline V lookup: CDR1 MDHEN, CDR2 SYDVKM. CDR3 in amino acids: CASSLVQGGYGYTF. In DNA form, the CDR3 reads TGTGCCAGCAGTTTAGTACAGGGGGGCTATGGCTACACCTTC.

The V call is TRBV5-1, the J call TRBJ1-1; 9 bases map to TRBD1. This CDR3 has 14 amino acids. CDR1 and CDR2 (germline): SGHRS, YFSETQ. The V segment lost 4 bases and the J segment 5 bases; nucleotides outside the gene matches: 6. The CDR3 DNA reads TGCGCCAGCAGCCTCCGGGACAGGGTGACTGAAGCTTTCTTT. Translated, it gives CASSLRDRVTEAFF.

The CDR3 sequence: CASSRGTAYNEQFF. DNA of the CDR3: TGTGCCAGCAGTAGGGGGACAGCCTACAATGAGCAGTTCTTC. The J gene is TRBJ2-1, the V gene TRBV6-1; 7 bases align to TRBD1. V shed 5 bases, J shed 2 bases, and the junction held 3 bases outside the gene matches. In germline, CDR1 is MNHNS, CDR2 SASEGT. The CDR3 spans 14 residues.

This chain joins TRBV4-1 and TRBJ2-1; TRBD2 matches 10 bases. Per germline, CDR1 MGHRA and CDR2 YSYEKL. V dropped 0 bases and J dropped 8; count of bases not matched to a gene: 7. This CDR3 has 16 residues. CDR3 loop: CASSQDISGGADEQFF. In nucleotides, the CDR3 is TGCGCCAGCAGCCAAGATATCAGCGGGGGGGCCGATGAGCAGTTCTTC.

This chain links TRBV5-1 with TRBJ1-2; D gene uncertain. V lost 0 bases and J 2 bases, leaving 20 bases between the germline ends. The germline V gene encodes CDR1 SGHRS and CDR2 YFSETQ. The CDR3 spans 18 residues. In nucleotides, the CDR3 is TGCGCCAGCAGCTTGGCCAGTTTTATCGGACGGAACAACTATGGCTACACCTTC. Translation: CASSLASFIGRNNYGYTF.

This clonotype was observed many times. This chain links TRBV6-5 with TRBJ2-1; perhaps TRBD1 as D (5 bases). The germline V gene encodes CDR1 MNHEY and CDR2 SVGAGI. V dropped 6 bases and J dropped 9 bases, with 9 bases sitting between them. This CDR3 contains 11 residues. The CDR3 protein is CASSPGFEQFF. CDR3 sequence (DNA): TGTGCCAGCAGCCCAGGGTTTGAGCAGTTCTTC.

This clonotype was observed a few times. The chain employs TRBV5-4 and TRBJ2-5; 14 bases align to TRBD2. Germline lookup yields CDR1 SGHNT and CDR2 YYREEE (reference sequence). The trim removed 7 bases at V and 3 bases at J, leaving 5 bases unmatched. The CDR3 consists of 15 residues. CDR3 nucleotides: TGTGCCAGCGCGGAGGGACTAGCGGGGGAAGAGACCCAGTACTTC. This gives the protein CASAEGLAGEETQYF.

The V and J genes are TRBV7-9 and TRBJ1-1; D call uncertain. V was pared by 7 bases and J by 0 bases, with 18 bases between. Germline CDR1 and CDR2: SEHNR and FQNEAQ (reference sequence). This CDR3 is 16 amino acids long. DNA of the CDR3: TGTGCCAGCAACCCCCCTATTCGTATAATGAACACTGAAGCTTTCTTT. Its protein is CASNPPIRIMNTEAFF.